The TCR beta chain described here comes from a study of neurological immune-mediated disorders. Ten or more counts support this clonotype. Its antigen is unidentified. Regarding the study as a whole: There were no CDR3 amino acid sequences shared by expanded clones across subjects, a result suggesting private repertoires in all groups. Expansion of TCR clones was greatest in HTLV-1-associated myelopathy and smallest in multiple sclerosis, where it fell below that of healthy controls.

The ends were cut back, 0 bases at V and 7 bases at J, with 7 bases in the middle. Germline V CDR1 and CDR2: SGHRS, YFSETQ. The CDR3 totals 13 residues. By 5'RACE with 10-nucleotide random UMIs, the cDNA was made. A single record per CDR3 protein comes from TCRdb applying MiXCR to the 5' RACE reads. The sample lists approximately 40,000 distinct CDR3 sequences, about 9.4% occurring once. The V call is TRBV5-1, the J call TRBJ2-2; no definite D call. What was sequenced was PBMCs. The origin of this receptor is a woman aged 25 to 45 with HTLV-1-associated myelopathy (HAM/TSP). CDR3 sequence (DNA): TGCGCCAGCAGCTTGGATCGGTTCGGGGAGCTGTTTTTT. It yields the protein CASSLDRFGELFF. The full variable domain, in which reference TRBV5-1 and TRBJ2-2 provide the parts outside the CDR3, is KAGVTQTPRYLIKTRGQQVTLSCSPISGHRSVSWYQQTPGQGLQFLFEYFSETQRNKGNFPGRFSGRQFSNSRSEMNVSTLELGDSALYLCASSLDRFGELFFGEGSRLTVL.